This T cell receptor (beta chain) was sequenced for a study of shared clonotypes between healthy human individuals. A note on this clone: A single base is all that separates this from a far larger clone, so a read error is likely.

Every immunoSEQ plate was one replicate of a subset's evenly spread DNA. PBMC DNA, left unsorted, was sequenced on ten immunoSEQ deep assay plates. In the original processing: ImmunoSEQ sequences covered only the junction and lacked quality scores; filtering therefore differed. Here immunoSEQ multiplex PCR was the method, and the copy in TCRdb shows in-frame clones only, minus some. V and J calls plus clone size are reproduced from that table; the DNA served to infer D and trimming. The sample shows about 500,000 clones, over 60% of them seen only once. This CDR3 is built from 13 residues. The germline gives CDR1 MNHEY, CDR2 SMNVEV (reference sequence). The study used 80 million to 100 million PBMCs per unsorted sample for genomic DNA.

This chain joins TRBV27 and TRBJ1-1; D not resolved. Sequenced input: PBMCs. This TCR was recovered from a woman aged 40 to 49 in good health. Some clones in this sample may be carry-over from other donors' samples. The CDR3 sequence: CAGSFIGNTEAFF. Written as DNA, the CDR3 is TGTGCCGGCAGTTTCATCGGGAACACTGAAGCTTTCTTT.